The 11 T cell receptor beta chains in this list originate from one sample, sequenced in a study of early T cells in non-severe SARS-CoV-2 infection. MiXCR, run by TCRdb on the 5' RACE reads, gives a single entry per CDR3 protein. The sample contains approximately 34,000 distinct CDR3 sequences, approximately 5.1% of which appear only once. The sequencing here drew on whole blood, taken at baseline. The receptors stem from an adult who was a healthcare worker with PCR-confirmed SARS-CoV-2 infection or an uninfected control (not recorded which).

This clonotype was recorded many times. This rearrangement joins TRBV5-4 to TRBJ1-1; 7 positions match TRBD1. Germline CDR1 SGHNT, CDR2 YYREEE (reference sequence). The CDR3 covers 13 residues. V lost 0 bases, J lost 13 bases, and 9 bases stayed unmatched. The CDR3 DNA is TGTGCCAGCAGCTTGGATGGGACAGTCATGTTTTTCTTT. Translating it yields CASSLDGTVMFFF.

The gene calls are TRBV29-1 and TRBJ2-3, with a tentative D call TRBD1 (7 bases). This CDR3 has 14 residues. Trimming removed 3 bases from V and 4 bases from J, with 14 bases in between. CDR1 is SQVTM and CDR2 is ANQGSEA in the germline V gene. The CDR3 protein is CSVEIQGGADTQYF. CDR3 coding DNA: TGCAGCGTTGAGATCCAGGGGGGCGCAGATACGCAGTATTTT.

This clonotype was picked up many times. The rearrangement joins TRBV11-2 to TRBJ1-1; 7 bases line up with TRBD1. The CDR3 is 16 residues long. Germline V lookup: CDR1 SGHAT, CDR2 FQNNGV. Trimming removed 5 bases from V and 4 bases from J; junction bases left unmatched: 13. This CDR3 is CASSPAQGGLVTEAFF. CDR3 in DNA: TGTGCCAGCAGCCCTGCCCAGGGGGGTCTTGTCACTGAAGCTTTCTTT.

This clonotype was found many times. The chain recombines TRBV9 with TRBJ2-3, with D perhaps matching TRBD2 (6 bases). V lost 2 bases to trimming and J lost 2 bases, with 12 bases between them. CDR3 length: 15 residues. Germline loops: CDR1 SGDLS, CDR2 YYNGEE. The DNA for the CDR3 is TGTGCCAGCAGCGTCTTTAGCGGACCCACAGATACGCAGTATTTT. Amino acids: CASSVFSGPTDTQYF.

In this sample, this clonotype turned up many times. This chain connects TRBV2 to TRBJ2-1; 16 bases map to TRBD2. This CDR3 spans 14 amino acids. With 9 bases clipped from V and 6 bases from J, the junction kept 2 bases outside the gene matches. The germline V gene has CDR1 SNHLY and CDR2 FYNNEI. In DNA form, the CDR3 reads TGTGCCAGGGGACTAGCGGGAGGGATCAATGAGCAGTTCTTC. Protein product: CARGLAGGINEQFF.

This clonotype was detected many times. The V gene is TRBV4-1, the J gene TRBJ2-1, with D uncertain. The CDR3 runs to 12 residues. Trimming cost V 6 bases and J 5 bases, with 8 bases left between them. Per the germline V gene, CDR1 is MGHRA and CDR2 is YSYEKL. The CDR3 region is CASRERNNEQFF. The CDR3 bases are TGCGCCAGCAGGGAGCGTAACAATGAGCAGTTCTTC.

This clonotype was counted many times. The chain uses TRBV6-2 or TRBV6-3 and TRBJ2-3; no clear D. Germline CDR1 reads MNHEY; CDR2 reads SVGEGT. The CDR3 covers 15 residues. The V end was cut by 5 bases, the J end by 4 bases, with 16 bases between. The CDR3 DNA follows: TGTGCCAGCAGTCAGGACCTCCACCAAGCAGATACGCAGTATTTT. Translated, it gives CASSQDLHQADTQYF.

V gene TRBV7-9 combines with J gene TRBJ2-7; D possibly uses TRBD1 or TRBD2 (5 bases each). V dropped 1 base and J dropped 10 bases, with 20 bases sitting between them. Germline lookup yields CDR1 SEHNR and CDR2 FQNEAQ (reference sequence). CDR3 length equals 15 residues. The DNA for the CDR3 is TGTGCCAGCAGCTTAGGGGGAACCGGGACCGGGGAACAGTACGTC. Its protein is CASSLGGTGTGEQYV.

This clonotype was detected many times. V gene TRBV19 combines with J gene TRBJ1-1; TRBD1 matches at 9 bases. J was trimmed by 11 bases and V by 1 base; bases with no gene match: 5. Germline V gene lookup returns CDR1 LNHDA and CDR2 SQIVND (reference sequence). This CDR3 region has 13 residues. CDR3 bases: TGTGCCAGTAGTATAGGAGGGACAGGGTATGCTTTCTTT. Its translation is CASSIGGTGYAFF.

This clonotype was seen repeatedly, ten times or more. The V gene is TRBV7-9, the J gene TRBJ1-6; 8 bases fit TRBD1. The CDR3 consists of 15 residues. Germline V CDR1 and CDR2: SEHNR, FQNEAQ (reference sequence). V dropped 4 bases and J dropped 9; count of bases not matched to a gene: 8. The CDR3 region is CASSSGTGSGSPLHF. The CDR3 DNA is TGTGCCAGCAGCTCCGGGACAGGTTCGGGTTCACCCCTCCACTTT.

This clonotype was seen only a few times. The CDR3: CASSQATVTNTGELFF. The DNA for the CDR3 is TGCGCCAGCAGCCAAGCTACGGTCACGAACACCGGGGAGCTGTTTTTT. The rearrangement links TRBV4-3 to TRBJ2-2; D ambiguous. Germline V gene sequence: CDR1 LGHNA, CDR2 YSLEER. Between the trimmed V and J ends, which lost 1 base and 0 bases, there was a span of 9 bases. The CDR3 runs to 16 residues.